This T cell receptor beta chain was identified during a study of OX40 agonist ivuxolimab in advanced cancers. Turning to the study itself: Dose-escalation subjects each had hepatocellular carcinoma, melanoma, renal cell or head and neck cancer. Whole-study findings and limits: The specificity for antigen of the expanded peripheral T cells was not determined. Clonal expansion by week 6 occurred in CD4+ and CD8+ blood T cells (at 0.1 to 3.0 mg/kg).

This CDR3 spans 12 amino acids. The V end lost 3 bases, the J end lost 6 bases, and 9 bases lay between the germline ends. Germline assignment: CDR1 SGHTA and CDR2 FQGTGA. Notes on this clone: Its antigen is undetermined.

Profiling relied on immunoSEQ multiplex PCR, and the TCRdb table lists in-frame clones only, not all of them. Among some 40,000 clones listed, roughly 90% were seen once. This receptor was identified in an adult with an advanced solid tumor such as melanoma, head and neck, liver or kidney cancer. The chain is built from TRBV7-3 and TRBJ2-7; D is uncertain. The material sequenced was CD4+ or CD8+ T cells sorted from blood, taken in a trial of the OX40 agonist ivuxolimab. The CDR3 sequence is CASSFSQSEQYF. CDR3 DNA: TGTGCCAGCAGCTTCAGTCAGTCCGAGCAGTACTTC.